This T cell receptor beta chain stems from a study of shared clonotypes between healthy human individuals. Donors comprised healthy HIV-negative adults lacking recent acute infections or vaccinations. This CDR3 spans 12 amino acids. Germline V lookup: CDR1 LGHNT, CDR2 FRNRAP. Trimming removed 2 bases at V and 4 bases at J, with 5 bases between. The assay was immunoSEQ multiplex PCR, and TCRdb's table has in-frame clones only and misses some. There are roughly 1 million clones in the sample; roughly 80% occur only once, and roughly 1.4% lies in the top ten. The V call is TRBV12-5, the J call TRBJ2-5; no definite D call. The clonotype was recovered from a man between 18 and 29 years old in good health. The sample taken for sequencing was memory CD4+ T cells sorted from blood. Regarding subset: CD45RA-negative fraction. The CDR3 loop reads CASGLRGETQYF. The CDR3 DNA sequence: TGTGCTAGTGGTTTGAGAGGAGAGACCCAGTACTTC.